This T cell receptor beta chain was captured in a study of T cell changes during pregnancy in multiple sclerosis. Sequencing was performed with immunoSEQ multiplex PCR; in TCRdb, only in-frame clones are kept and a portion is missing. The sample has more than 55,000 clones, roughly 94% seen once. The sequences come from CD8+ T cells from peripheral blood mononuclear cells, collected after pregnancy. The source is a female donor with multiple sclerosis, enrolled in a pregnancy study.

CDR3 DNA sequence: TGTGCCAGCAGTCAGGGGTGGTCCTACAATGAGCAGTTCTTC. This sequence encodes CASSQGWSYNEQFF. The gene calls are TRBV6-1 and TRBJ2-1, with D perhaps matching TRBD1 (6 bases). Between the trimmed V and J ends, which lost 5 bases and 1 base, there was a span of 9 bases. Looked up from germline, CDR1 is MNHNS and CDR2 is SASEGT. This CDR3 comprises 14 residues.